Sequencing of this TCR beta chain was carried out in a study of cytomegalovirus exposure and HLA in healthy donors. Study observations and caveats: The listing of roughly 160 TCR beta chains classed them as cytomegalovirus-associated.

Regarding this clone: Its specificity is unknown.

The donors were in the approximately 130-subject validation cohort, distinct from the approximately 700-subject first cohort. The germline CDR1 and CDR2 sequences are MDHEN and SYDVKM. The CDR3 has 13 amino acids. Trimming removed 7 bases from V and 7 bases from J, with 14 bases in between. Measured with immunoSEQ multiplex PCR; TCRdb has only the in-frame clones, and not every one. The data show fewer than 250,000 clones, approximately 87% seen once. This receptor was obtained from a man aged 18 to 30 in good health and CMV-seronegative. Specimen: PBMCs. V is TRBV28 and J is TRBJ2-1; D might be TRBD2 (6 bases). CDR3 nucleotide sequence: TGTGCCAGCACCAAACGACTAGTAAATGAGCAGTTCTTC. Translating gives CASTKRLVNEQFF.